The present entry profiles one T cell receptor beta chain with its context. Its specificity is unknown. MiXCR was run by TCRdb on the reads, yielding one entry per CDR3 protein. The table lists 100,000 to 150,000 distinct CDR3 sequences, 7% to 9.5% of them singletons, with around a tenth in the top ten. The record originates from a study of T cell repertoires in cytomegalovirus infection. Whole-study context: Both a matching HLA type and CMV infection were indicated by public TCR beta signatures. Points from the study as a whole: In two of eight donors, the top clonotype was HLA-C-restricted CMV-specific.

The J segment lost 2 bases and the V segment lost 2 bases, leaving 8 bases of the junction unmatched. CDR1 is SQVTM, CDR2 ANQGSEA, per germline. There are 15 residues in the CDR3. The origin of this receptor is a human donor in good health (CMV status not recorded). Some clones in this sample may be carry-over from other donors' samples. The chain uses TRBV29-1 and TRBJ1-2; 7 bases align to TRBD1. Specimen: PBMCs. CDR3 sequence: CSVEPTDRTNYGYTF. In DNA form, the CDR3 reads TGCAGCGTTGAACCAACGGACAGGACCAACTATGGCTACACCTTC. The full variable domain, rest sourced from reference TRBV29-1 and TRBJ1-2, is SAVISQKPSRDICQRGTSLTIQCQVDSQVTMMFWYRQQPGQSLTLIATANQGSEATYESGFVIDKFPISRPNLTFSTLTVSNMSPEDSSIYLCSVEPTDRTNYGYTFGSGTRLTVV.